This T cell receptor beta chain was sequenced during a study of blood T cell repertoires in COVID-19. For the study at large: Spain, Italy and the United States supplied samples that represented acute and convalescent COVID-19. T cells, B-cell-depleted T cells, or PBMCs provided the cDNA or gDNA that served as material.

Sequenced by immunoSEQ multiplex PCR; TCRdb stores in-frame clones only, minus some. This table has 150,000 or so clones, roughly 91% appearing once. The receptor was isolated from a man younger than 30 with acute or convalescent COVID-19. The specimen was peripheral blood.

The CDR3 spells CASRPQGSTDTQYF. CDR3 nucleotides: TGTGCCAGCCGGCCGCAGGGGAGCACAGATACGCAGTATTTT. This sequence joins TRBV6-5 and TRBJ2-3, with D tentatively TRBD1 (6 bases). V shed 8 bases and J shed 0 bases, with 12 bases lying between them. Germline V gene sequence: CDR1 MNHEY, CDR2 SVGAGI. There are 14 residues in the CDR3.